These 8 T cell receptor beta chains were sequenced from one sample in a study of blood T cell repertoires in COVID-19. Clones were sequenced by immunoSEQ multiplex PCR, and TCRdb holds only the in-frame ones, with some missing. The table shows about 380,000 clones, with about 87% occurring only once. Sequenced: PBMCs or T cells enriched from blood (not recorded which). All receptors derive from a young man who had recovered from COVID-19.

The V gene is TRBV11-1, the J gene TRBJ2-7, with D uncertain. CDR3 size: 12 residues. The germline gives CDR1 SGHAT, CDR2 FQDESV (reference sequence). V lost 11 bases to trimming and J lost 0 bases, with 11 bases between them. CDR3 loop: CASAVHSYEQYF. CDR3 nucleotide sequence: TGTGCCTCCGCGGTTCACTCCTACGAGCAGTACTTC.

The gene calls are TRBV27 and TRBJ1-2, with TRBD1 identical over 8 bases. V shed 0 bases and J 7 bases; nucleotides not matched to a gene: 4. Germline V CDR1 and CDR2: MNHEY, SMNVEV (reference sequence). The CDR3 extends over 14 amino acids. For the CDR3, the DNA is TGTGCCAGCAGTTTATCGGACAGGGTGGGTGGCTACACCTTC. This translates into CASSLSDRVGGYTF.

V usage is TRBV3-1 (or the pseudogene TRBV3-2) and J usage is TRBJ2-7; D might be TRBD1 (5 bases). This CDR3 is built from 11 residues. Germline CDR1 and CDR2: LGHDT and YNNKEL (reference sequence). Trimming took 1 base from V and 9 from J, leaving 7 bases between them. The CDR3 region is CASSQAQGQYF. The CDR3 DNA is TGTGCCAGCAGCCAAGCGCAGGGGCAGTACTTC.

This clone was seen once. The chain joins TRBV2 to TRBJ1-2; D perhaps matches TRBD1 (5 bases). Germline-derived CDR1 and CDR2 are SNHLY and FYNNEI. The ends were cut back, 1 base at V and 3 bases at J, with 12 bases in the middle. This CDR3 has 15 residues. The CDR3 DNA follows: TGTGCCAGCAGTGAAGGAGGGGCGGGAGACTATGGCTACACCTTC. The encoded protein is CASSEGGAGDYGYTF.

This clone was found a few times. The chain combines TRBV7-2 with TRBJ2-2; 8 positions agree with TRBD2. CDR1 and CDR2 (germline): SGHTA, FQGNSA. The trim removed 5 bases at V and 5 bases at J, leaving 7 bases unmatched. CDR3 length: 15 amino acids. The CDR3 is CASSIIAGSTGELFF. CDR3 sequence (DNA): TGTGCCAGCAGCATTATAGCGGGGTCTACCGGGGAGCTGTTTTTT.

This clone was picked up a small number of times. The chain links TRBV11-2 to TRBJ1-2; no definite D call. This CDR3 spans 13 amino acids. Germline V gives CDR1 SGHAT, CDR2 FQNNGV. V gave up 5 bases and J gave up 4 bases, with 11 bases separating them. CDR3: CASSLAPGYGYTF. The CDR3 coding sequence is TGTGCCAGCAGCCTAGCCCCGGGCTATGGCTACACCTTC.

The chain combines TRBV9 with TRBJ1-2, with 10 bases matching TRBD1. Trimming removed 0 bases from V and 5 bases from J; junction bases left unmatched: 4. The CDR3 totals 15 residues. Germline CDR1 SGDLS, CDR2 YYNGEE. The CDR3 sequence is CASSVAAGQGYGYTF. CDR3 DNA sequence: TGTGCCAGCAGCGTAGCTGCGGGACAGGGGTATGGCTACACCTTC.

The chain carries TRBV5-1 and TRBJ2-2; TRBD2 is a possible D gene (6 bases). Trimming left V 10 bases short and J 5 bases short, with 21 bases between. In germline, CDR1 is SGHRS, CDR2 YFSETQ. The CDR3 totals 15 residues. CDR3 coding DNA: TGCGCCTCACGTGTGGCGGGGACCAGTACCGGGGAGCTGTTTTTT. Its translation: CASRVAGTSTGELFF. Looking up the rest from reference TRBV5-1 and TRBJ2-2 gives the full variable domain: KAGVTQTPRYLIKTRGQQVTLSCSPISGHRSVSWYQQTPGQGLQFLFEYFSETQRNKGNFPGRFSGRQFSNSRSEMNVSTLELGDSALYLCASRVAGTSTGELFFGEGSRLTVL.